These T cell receptor beta chains were read from a single sample in a study of Tregs in tolerant kidney transplant recipients. Sequencing used immunoSEQ multiplex PCR; TCRdb keeps in-frame clones, though not all of them. The sample has fewer than 150,000 clones; about 90% are singletons. Sequencing used CD4+ T cells from blood. Receptors originate from a human donor in good health. The CDR3 runs from the conserved cysteine through the conserved F or W. Each record gives: V gene, D gene, J gene, clone size, CDR3 length, CDR3 protein, CDR3 DNA. A D gene is named only where the DNA matches it firmly. Size values are once, few and many counts, or a class for expanded clones, and some rows have none.

v_gene: TRBV7-6; d_gene: .; j_gene: TRBJ1-2; abundance: .; len: 13; CDR3aa: CASSSKQAAGYTF; CDR3nt: TGTGCCAGCAGCTCTAAACAGGCGGCTGGCTACACCTTC
v_gene: TRBV29-1; d_gene: TRBD2; j_gene: TRBJ2-3; abundance: .; len: 13; CDR3aa: CSVPAGGTDTQYF; CDR3nt: TGCAGCGTCCCAGCGGGGGGCACAGATACGCAGTATTTT
v_gene: TRBV29-1; d_gene: .; j_gene: TRBJ2-2; abundance: once; len: 12; CDR3aa: CSVRFNTGELFF; CDR3nt: TGCAGCGTTCGATTTAACACCGGGGAGCTGTTTTTT
v_gene: TRBV7-9; d_gene: .; j_gene: TRBJ1-2; abundance: .; len: 14; CDR3aa: CASSLAGYNYGYTF; CDR3nt: TGTGCCAGCAGCTTAGCGGGATACAACTATGGCTACACCTTC
v_gene: TRBV5-1; d_gene: .; j_gene: TRBJ2-5; abundance: .; len: 13; CDR3aa: CASSSYPGETQYF; CDR3nt: TGCGCCAGCAGCTCCTACCCGGGGGAGACCCAGTACTTC
v_gene: TRBV6-5; d_gene: .; j_gene: TRBJ1-2; abundance: once; len: 12; CDR3aa: CASSFSGDGYTF; CDR3nt: TGTGCCAGCAGTTTTTCGGGGGATGGCTACACCTTC
v_gene: TRBV11-2; d_gene: .; j_gene: TRBJ2-7; abundance: .; len: 12; CDR3aa: CASSSGRTEQYF; CDR3nt: TGTGCCAGCAGCTCCGGTAGGACCGAGCAGTACTTC
v_gene: TRBV7-9; d_gene: TRBD1; j_gene: TRBJ2-7; abundance: .; len: 17; CDR3aa: CASSLLGSGQGAREQYF; CDR3nt: TGTGCCAGCAGCTTGTTAGGGAGCGGACAGGGGGCGCGTGAGCAGTACTTC
v_gene: TRBV19; d_gene: .; j_gene: TRBJ1-6; abundance: .; len: 15; CDR3aa: CASSIQGTKNSPLHF; CDR3nt: TGTGCCAGTAGTATACAGGGGACGAAGAATTCACCCCTCCACTTT
v_gene: TRBV5-1; d_gene: TRBD1; j_gene: TRBJ1-4; abundance: .; len: 15; CDR3aa: CASRPGTGGTEKLFF; CDR3nt: TGCGCCAGCAGACCTGGGACAGGGGGAACTGAAAAACTGTTTTTT
v_gene: TRBV6-6; d_gene: .; j_gene: TRBJ2-3; abundance: .; len: 14; CDR3aa: CASSIGGRTDTQYF; CDR3nt: TGTGCCAGCAGCATCGGAGGGAGGACAGATACGCAGTATTTT
v_gene: TRBV19; d_gene: TRBD2; j_gene: TRBJ2-7; abundance: .; len: 13; CDR3aa: CASSTGEGKRQYF; CDR3nt: TGTGCCAGTAGCACTGGGGAGGGGAAGCGACAGTACTTC
v_gene: TRBV7-6; d_gene: .; j_gene: TRBJ2-1; abundance: .; len: 15; CDR3aa: CASSLAQGSYNEQFF; CDR3nt: TGTGCCAGCAGCTTAGCTCAGGGCTCCTACAATGAGCAGTTCTTC
v_gene: TRBV29-1; d_gene: TRBD2; j_gene: TRBJ2-3; abundance: .; len: 14; CDR3aa: CSVLAGGLADTQYF; CDR3nt: TGCAGCGTTTTAGCGGGAGGGCTTGCGGATACGCAGTATTTT
v_gene: TRBV7-9; d_gene: TRBD1; j_gene: TRBJ1-4; abundance: .; len: 15; CDR3aa: CASSSRQGRNEKLFF; CDR3nt: TGTGCCAGCAGTTCACGACAGGGACGTAATGAAAAACTGTTTTTT
v_gene: TRBV30; d_gene: .; j_gene: TRBJ1-3; abundance: .; len: 14; CDR3aa: CLADPSKTGNTIYF; CDR3nt: TGTCTAGCTGACCCAAGTAAAACTGGAAACACCATATATTTT
v_gene: TRBV7-8; d_gene: TRBD1; j_gene: TRBJ2-7; abundance: .; len: 15; CDR3aa: CASSFRQGATYEQYF; CDR3nt: TGTGCCAGCAGCTTCCGACAGGGGGCAACCTACGAGCAGTACTTC
v_gene: TRBV4-1; d_gene: .; j_gene: TRBJ1-1; abundance: .; len: 19; CDR3aa: CASSQDAIRYLLVNTEAFF; CDR3nt: TGCGCCAGCAGCCAAGATGCCATAAGGTATCTTTTGGTGAACACTGAAGCTTTCTTT
v_gene: TRBV5-4; d_gene: .; j_gene: TRBJ1-2; abundance: once; len: 13; CDR3aa: CASSLDMGYGYTF; CDR3nt: TGTGCCAGCAGCTTGGATATGGGCTATGGCTACACCTTC
v_gene: TRBV5-1; d_gene: TRBD2; j_gene: TRBJ2-3; abundance: .; len: 16; CDR3aa: CASRFLAGTSTDTQYF; CDR3nt: TGCGCCAGCAGGTTCCTAGCGGGGACTAGCACAGATACGCAGTATTTT
v_gene: TRBV7-6; d_gene: .; j_gene: TRBJ2-3; abundance: .; len: 15; CDR3aa: CASSLAGGFTDTQYF; CDR3nt: TGTGCCAGCAGCTTAGCGGGGGGTTTCACAGATACGCAGTATTTT
v_gene: TRBV2; d_gene: .; j_gene: TRBJ1-3; abundance: .; len: 14; CDR3aa: CASSARGQTNTIYF; CDR3nt: TGTGCCAGCAGTGCCAGGGGCCAGACAAACACCATATATTTT
v_gene: TRBV10-1; d_gene: .; j_gene: TRBJ2-7; abundance: .; len: 14; CDR3aa: CASSDNQNPYEQYF; CDR3nt: TGCGCCAGCAGTGATAACCAGAACCCTTACGAGCAGTACTTC
v_gene: TRBV18; d_gene: TRBD1; j_gene: TRBJ1-6; abundance: once; len: 16; CDR3aa: CASSPLPGQGNSPLHF; CDR3nt: TGTGCCAGCTCACCCTTACCGGGACAGGGGAATTCACCCCTCCACTTT
v_gene: TRBV4-1; d_gene: TRBD1; j_gene: TRBJ1-2; abundance: few; len: 15; CDR3aa: CASSQAPTGTYGYTF; CDR3nt: TGCGCCAGCAGCCAAGCCCCGACAGGGACCTATGGCTACACCTTC
v_gene: TRBV10-3; d_gene: .; j_gene: TRBJ2-1; abundance: .; len: 13; CDR3aa: CAISVGPYNEQFF; CDR3nt: TGTGCCATCAGTGTGGGCCCCTACAATGAGCAGTTCTTC
v_gene: TRBV11-1; d_gene: TRBD2; j_gene: TRBJ2-5; abundance: .; len: 15; CDR3aa: CASSLTSGGQETQYF; CDR3nt: TGTGCCAGCAGCTTGACTAGCGGGGGGCAAGAGACCCAGTACTTC
v_gene: TRBV7-9; d_gene: .; j_gene: TRBJ2-4; abundance: .; len: 15; CDR3aa: CASSPDGGAKNIQYF; CDR3nt: TGTGCCAGCAGCCCCGACGGGGGAGCCAAAAACATTCAGTACTTC
v_gene: TRBV5-6; d_gene: .; j_gene: TRBJ1-1; abundance: .; len: 14; CDR3aa: CASNRDRVNTEAFF; CDR3nt: TGTGCCAGCAATCGGGACCGAGTGAACACTGAAGCTTTCTTT
v_gene: TRBV29-1; d_gene: TRBD1; j_gene: TRBJ2-7; abundance: .; len: 13; CDR3aa: CSVVSDRGYEQYF; CDR3nt: TGCAGCGTTGTATCGGACAGGGGATACGAGCAGTACTTC
v_gene: TRBV29-1; d_gene: TRBD1; j_gene: TRBJ2-7; abundance: once; len: 15; CDR3aa: CSVEGTGADSYEQYF; CDR3nt: TGCAGCGTTGAAGGGACAGGGGCCGACTCCTACGAGCAGTACTTC
v_gene: TRBV15; d_gene: TRBD1; j_gene: TRBJ1-2; abundance: .; len: 16; CDR3aa: CATSRANRQGAIGYTF; CDR3nt: TGTGCCACCAGCAGAGCCAACCGACAGGGGGCGATTGGCTACACCTTC
v_gene: TRBV30; d_gene: .; j_gene: TRBJ1-4; abundance: .; len: 14; CDR3aa: CAWSNGWGNEKLFF; CDR3nt: TGTGCCTGGAGTAACGGCTGGGGGAATGAAAAACTGTTTTTT
v_gene: TRBV18; d_gene: TRBD1; j_gene: TRBJ1-1; abundance: .; len: 17; CDR3aa: CASSPLPPTGRDTEAFF; CDR3nt: TGTGCCAGCTCACCTTTGCCCCCGACAGGGAGGGACACTGAAGCTTTCTTT
v_gene: TRBV11-2; d_gene: .; j_gene: TRBJ1-1; abundance: once; len: 14; CDR3aa: CASSLEITYTEAFF; CDR3nt: TGTGCCAGCAGCTTAGAAATAACCTACACTGAAGCTTTCTTT
v_gene: TRBV29-1; d_gene: .; j_gene: TRBJ1-2; abundance: .; len: 12; CDR3aa: CSVARGPYGYTF; CDR3nt: TGCAGCGTTGCCCGGGGCCCCTATGGCTACACCTTC
v_gene: TRBV7-2; d_gene: .; j_gene: TRBJ2-7; abundance: few; len: 12; CDR3aa: CASSSRGYEQYF; CDR3nt: TGTGCCAGCAGCTCCCGTGGGTACGAGCAGTACTTC
v_gene: TRBV9; d_gene: TRBD2; j_gene: TRBJ2-3; abundance: once; len: 16; CDR3aa: CASSEGLQIGTDTQYF; CDR3nt: TGTGCCAGCAGCGAGGGACTACAGATTGGCACAGATACGCAGTATTTT
v_gene: TRBV11-3; d_gene: .; j_gene: TRBJ2-2; abundance: .; len: 13; CDR3aa: CASSFVNTGELFF; CDR3nt: TGTGCCAGCAGCTTCGTGAACACCGGGGAGCTGTTTTTT
v_gene: TRBV5-1; d_gene: .; j_gene: TRBJ2-3; abundance: .; len: 13; CDR3aa: CASSLSPTDTQYF; CDR3nt: TGCGCCAGCAGCCTCTCCCCCACAGATACGCAGTATTTT
v_gene: TRBV30; d_gene: TRBD2; j_gene: TRBJ2-3; abundance: .; len: 15; CDR3aa: CAWKRQTSGPDTQYF; CDR3nt: TGTGCCTGGAAAAGACAGACTAGCGGCCCCGATACGCAGTATTTT
v_gene: TRBV6-5; d_gene: TRBD1; j_gene: TRBJ2-2; abundance: .; len: 15; CDR3aa: CASRWDRANTGELFF; CDR3nt: TGTGCCAGCAGGTGGGACAGGGCGAACACCGGGGAGCTGTTTTTT
v_gene: TRBV4-2; d_gene: .; j_gene: TRBJ2-1; abundance: .; len: 14; CDR3aa: CASSQERSVNEQFF; CDR3nt: TGTGCCAGCAGCCAGGAAAGGTCGGTAAATGAGCAGTTCTTC
v_gene: TRBV6-6; d_gene: .; j_gene: TRBJ1-5; abundance: once; len: 14; CDR3aa: CASSWARSNQPQHF; CDR3nt: TGTGCCAGCAGTTGGGCAAGGAGCAATCAGCCCCAGCATTTT
v_gene: TRBV6-5; d_gene: .; j_gene: TRBJ1-1; abundance: .; len: 14; CDR3aa: CATRGAGLVTEAFF; CDR3nt: TGTGCCACACGAGGGGCAGGGTTGGTCACTGAAGCTTTCTTT
v_gene: TRBV6-1; d_gene: .; j_gene: TRBJ2-3; abundance: .; len: 11; CDR3aa: CASSARDTQYF; CDR3nt: TGTGCCAGCAGTGCTAGAGATACGCAGTATTTT
v_gene: TRBV7-3; d_gene: .; j_gene: TRBJ2-3; abundance: once; len: 15; CDR3aa: CASSPPEGDTDTQYF; CDR3nt: TGTGCCAGCAGCCCCCCGGAGGGGGACACAGATACGCAGTATTTT
v_gene: TRBV2; d_gene: TRBD1; j_gene: TRBJ1-1; abundance: .; len: 17; CDR3aa: CASSGRDRTNLNTEAFF; CDR3nt: TGTGCCAGCAGTGGACGGGACAGGACTAATTTGAACACTGAAGCTTTCTTT
v_gene: TRBV11-2; d_gene: .; j_gene: TRBJ1-5; abundance: .; len: 14; CDR3aa: CASSLAGPNQPQHF; CDR3nt: TGTGCCAGCAGCTTAGCAGGGCCCAATCAGCCCCAGCATTTT
v_gene: TRBV2; d_gene: .; j_gene: TRBJ1-2; abundance: .; len: 14; CDR3aa: CASSGDTRGYGYTF; CDR3nt: TGTGCCAGCAGTGGGGACACCCGAGGCTATGGCTACACCTTC
v_gene: TRBV2; d_gene: TRBD1; j_gene: TRBJ2-7; abundance: .; len: 18; CDR3aa: CASSEAQRWTGKSYEQYF; CDR3nt: TGTGCCAGCAGTGAAGCCCAGCGGTGGACAGGGAAATCCTACGAGCAGTACTTC
v_gene: TRBV7-2; d_gene: .; j_gene: TRBJ1-4; abundance: .; len: 15; CDR3aa: CASSPRPGTNEKLFF; CDR3nt: TGTGCCAGCAGCCCCCGGCCAGGGACTAATGAAAAACTGTTTTTT
v_gene: TRBV6-1; d_gene: TRBD1; j_gene: TRBJ1-4; abundance: .; len: 13; CDR3aa: CASRTGFGEKLFF; CDR3nt: TGTGCCAGCAGGACAGGGTTCGGTGAAAAACTGTTTTTT
v_gene: TRBV6-1; d_gene: .; j_gene: TRBJ1-4; abundance: .; len: 14; CDR3aa: CASGRRATNEKLFF; CDR3nt: TGTGCCAGCGGAAGGAGGGCAACTAATGAAAAACTGTTTTTT
v_gene: TRBV30; d_gene: TRBD1; j_gene: TRBJ1-5; abundance: .; len: 12; CDR3aa: CAWGQGDQPQHF; CDR3nt: TGTGCCTGGGGACAGGGAGATCAGCCCCAGCATTTT
v_gene: TRBV7-7; d_gene: .; j_gene: TRBJ2-5; abundance: .; len: 14; CDR3aa: CASSGPGTRGTQYF; CDR3nt: TGTGCCAGCAGCGGACCCGGGACTCGAGGGACCCAGTACTTC
v_gene: TRBV2; d_gene: .; j_gene: TRBJ2-7; abundance: once; len: 14; CDR3aa: CASSPEGTTYEQYF; CDR3nt: TGTGCCTCATCACCCGAGGGGACCACCTACGAGCAGTACTTC
v_gene: TRBV18; d_gene: .; j_gene: TRBJ2-3; abundance: .; len: 19; CDR3aa: CASSPPFAATGPSTDTQYF; CDR3nt: TGTGCCAGCTCACCACCCTTTGCCGCCACCGGTCCGAGCACAGATACGCAGTATTTT
v_gene: TRBV9; d_gene: TRBD2; j_gene: TRBJ2-7; abundance: .; len: 16; CDR3aa: CASSVGLAGASYEQYF; CDR3nt: TGTGCCAGCAGCGTAGGACTAGCGGGGGCTTCCTACGAGCAGTACTTC
v_gene: TRBV18; d_gene: TRBD1; j_gene: TRBJ1-2; abundance: .; len: 19; CDR3aa: CASSIQGSKMLTGHYGYTF; CDR3nt: TGTGCCAGCTCAATTCAGGGGTCGAAAATGCTGACAGGGCACTATGGCTACACCTTC